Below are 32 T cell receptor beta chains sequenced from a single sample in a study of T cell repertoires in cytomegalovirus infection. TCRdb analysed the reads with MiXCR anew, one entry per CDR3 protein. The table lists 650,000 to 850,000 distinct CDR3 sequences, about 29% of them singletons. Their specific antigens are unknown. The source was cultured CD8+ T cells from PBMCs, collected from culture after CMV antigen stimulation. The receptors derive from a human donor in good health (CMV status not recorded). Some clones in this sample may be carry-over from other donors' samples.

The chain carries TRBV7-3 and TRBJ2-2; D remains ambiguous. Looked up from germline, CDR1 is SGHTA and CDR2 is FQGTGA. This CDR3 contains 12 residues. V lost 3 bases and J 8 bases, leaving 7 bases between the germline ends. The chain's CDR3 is CASSLGLGELFF. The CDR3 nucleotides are TGTGCCAGCAGCTTGGGGTTGGGGGAGCTGTTTTTT.

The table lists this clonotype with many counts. CDR3 coding DNA: TGTGCCAGCAGTATGCCCGACAGGGGGGAGTACGAGCAGTACTTC. It translates to CASSMPDRGEYEQYF. The gene calls are TRBV7-2 and TRBJ2-7, with TRBD1 matching 9 bases. This CDR3 has 15 amino acids. Germline trimming cut 6 bases from V and 4 bases from J; bases unmatched to any gene: 10. Germline V gene data show CDR1 as SGHTA and CDR2 as FQGNSA.

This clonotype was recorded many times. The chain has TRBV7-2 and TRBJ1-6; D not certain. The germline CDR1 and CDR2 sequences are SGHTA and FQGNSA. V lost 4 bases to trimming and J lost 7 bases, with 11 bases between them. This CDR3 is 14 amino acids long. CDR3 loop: CASSSGRLNSPLHF. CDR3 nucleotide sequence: TGTGCCAGCAGCTCAGGACGTTTGAATTCACCCCTCCACTTT.

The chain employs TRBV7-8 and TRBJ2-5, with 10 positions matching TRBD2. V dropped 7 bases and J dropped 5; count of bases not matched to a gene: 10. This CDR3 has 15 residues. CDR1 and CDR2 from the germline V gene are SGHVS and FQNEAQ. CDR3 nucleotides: TGTGCCAGCACCTCGAGGGCTAGCGGGGGTGAGACCCAGTACTTC. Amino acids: CASTSRASGGETQYF.

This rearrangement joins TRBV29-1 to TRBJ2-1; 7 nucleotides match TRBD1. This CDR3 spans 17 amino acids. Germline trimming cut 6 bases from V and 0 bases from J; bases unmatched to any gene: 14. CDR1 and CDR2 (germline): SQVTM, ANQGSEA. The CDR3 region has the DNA TGCAGCGTCGTGTTCTGGACAGGCTCAAGCTCCTACAATGAGCAGTTCTTC. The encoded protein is CSVVFWTGSSSYNEQFF.

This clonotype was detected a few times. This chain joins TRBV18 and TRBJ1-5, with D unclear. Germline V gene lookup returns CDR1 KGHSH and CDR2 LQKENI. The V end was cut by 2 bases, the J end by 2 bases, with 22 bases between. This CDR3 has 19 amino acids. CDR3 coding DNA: TGTGCCAGCTCACCAAGCTCCCTGAGGGTTTGGGAAGGCAATCAGCCCCAGCATTTT. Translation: CASSPSSLRVWEGNQPQHF.

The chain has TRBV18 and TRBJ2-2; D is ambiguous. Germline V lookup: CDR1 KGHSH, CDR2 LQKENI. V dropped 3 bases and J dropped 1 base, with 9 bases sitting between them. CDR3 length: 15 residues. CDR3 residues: CASSPVPLNTGELFF. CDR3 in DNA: TGTGCCAGCTCACCTGTACCACTGAACACCGGGGAGCTGTTTTTT.

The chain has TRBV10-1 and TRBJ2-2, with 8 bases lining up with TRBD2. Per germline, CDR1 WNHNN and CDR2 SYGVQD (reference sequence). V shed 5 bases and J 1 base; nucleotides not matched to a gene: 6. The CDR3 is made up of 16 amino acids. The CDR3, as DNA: TGCGCCAGCAGTCCCCAGCGGGGGCAGAACACCGGGGAGCTGTTTTTT. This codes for CASSPQRGQNTGELFF.

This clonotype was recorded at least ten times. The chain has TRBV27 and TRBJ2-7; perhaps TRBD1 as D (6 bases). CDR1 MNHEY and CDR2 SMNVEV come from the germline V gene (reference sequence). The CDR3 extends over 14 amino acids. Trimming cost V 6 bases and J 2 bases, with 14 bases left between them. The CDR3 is CASSFGRGPYEQYF. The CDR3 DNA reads TGTGCCAGCAGCTTCGGCAGGGGCCCCTACGAGCAGTACTTC.

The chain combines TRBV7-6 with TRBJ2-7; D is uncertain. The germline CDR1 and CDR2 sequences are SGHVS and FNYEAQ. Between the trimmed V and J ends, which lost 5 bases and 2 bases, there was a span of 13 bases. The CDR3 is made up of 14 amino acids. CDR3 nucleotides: TGTGCCAGCAGCGTATCGACGTTCACCTACGAGCAGTACGTC. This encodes CASSVSTFTYEQYV.

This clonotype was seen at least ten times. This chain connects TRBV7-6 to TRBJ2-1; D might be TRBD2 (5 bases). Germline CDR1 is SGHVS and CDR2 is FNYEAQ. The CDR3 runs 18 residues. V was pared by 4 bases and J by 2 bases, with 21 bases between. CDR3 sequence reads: CASSYHSPASLTYNEQFF. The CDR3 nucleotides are TGTGCCAGCAGCTACCACTCTCCGGCTAGCCTTACCTACAATGAGCAGTTCTTC.

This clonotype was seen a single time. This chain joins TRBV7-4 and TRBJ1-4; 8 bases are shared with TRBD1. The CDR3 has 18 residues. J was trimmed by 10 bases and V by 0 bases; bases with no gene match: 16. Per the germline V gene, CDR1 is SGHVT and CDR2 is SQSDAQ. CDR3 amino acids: CASSLAEGVRTGHGKLFF. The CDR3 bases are TGTGCCAGCAGCTTAGCGGAAGGGGTCCGGACAGGGCATGGAAAACTGTTTTTT.

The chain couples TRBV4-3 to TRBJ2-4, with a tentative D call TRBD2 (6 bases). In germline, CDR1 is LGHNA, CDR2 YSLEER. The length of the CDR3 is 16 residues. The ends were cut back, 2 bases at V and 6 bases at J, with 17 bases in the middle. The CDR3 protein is CASSQLPGEPGNIQYF. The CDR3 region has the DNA TGCGCCAGCAGCCAACTGCCGGGGGAGCCGGGAAACATTCAGTACTTC.

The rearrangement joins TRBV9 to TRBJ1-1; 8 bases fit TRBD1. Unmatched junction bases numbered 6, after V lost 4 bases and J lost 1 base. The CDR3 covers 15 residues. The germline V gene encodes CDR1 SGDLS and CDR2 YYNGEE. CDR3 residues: CASSLKTGENTEAFF. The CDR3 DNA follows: TGTGCCAGCAGCTTAAAGACAGGGGAGAACACTGAAGCTTTCTTT.

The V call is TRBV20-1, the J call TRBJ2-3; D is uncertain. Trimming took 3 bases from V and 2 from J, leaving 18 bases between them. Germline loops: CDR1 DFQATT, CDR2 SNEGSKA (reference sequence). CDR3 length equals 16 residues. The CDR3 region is CSASGPTAGYTDTQYF. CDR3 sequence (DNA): TGCAGTGCTAGCGGGCCAACAGCCGGCTACACAGATACGCAGTATTTT.

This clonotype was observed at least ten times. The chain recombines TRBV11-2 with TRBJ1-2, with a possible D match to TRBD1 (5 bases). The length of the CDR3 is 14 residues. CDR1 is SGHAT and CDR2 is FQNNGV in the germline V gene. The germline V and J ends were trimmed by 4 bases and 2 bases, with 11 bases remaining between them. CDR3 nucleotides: TGTGCCAGCAGCTCAGGGCGGGTGAACTATGGCTACACCTTC. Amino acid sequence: CASSSGRVNYGYTF. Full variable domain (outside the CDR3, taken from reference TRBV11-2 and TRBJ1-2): EAGVAQSPRYKIIEKRQSVAFWCNPISGHATLYWYQQILGQGPKLLIQFQNNGVVDDSQLPKDRFSAERLKGVDSTLKIQPAKLEDSAVYLCASSSGRVNYGYTFGSGTRLTVV.

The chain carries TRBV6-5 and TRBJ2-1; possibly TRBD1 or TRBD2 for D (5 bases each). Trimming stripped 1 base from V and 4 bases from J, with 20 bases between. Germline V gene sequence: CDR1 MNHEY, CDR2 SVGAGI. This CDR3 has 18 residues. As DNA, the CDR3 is TGTGCCAGCAGTTACTTGGGACCAGAATATGGCTCTTACAATGAGCAGTTCTTC. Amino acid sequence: CASSYLGPEYGSYNEQFF.

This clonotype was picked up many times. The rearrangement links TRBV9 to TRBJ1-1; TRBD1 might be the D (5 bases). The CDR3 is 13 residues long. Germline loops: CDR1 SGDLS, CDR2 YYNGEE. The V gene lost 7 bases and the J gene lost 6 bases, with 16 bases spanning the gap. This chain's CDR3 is CASSVLGDAEAFF. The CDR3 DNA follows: TGTGCCAGCTCGGTTTTAGGGGACGCTGAAGCTTTCTTT.

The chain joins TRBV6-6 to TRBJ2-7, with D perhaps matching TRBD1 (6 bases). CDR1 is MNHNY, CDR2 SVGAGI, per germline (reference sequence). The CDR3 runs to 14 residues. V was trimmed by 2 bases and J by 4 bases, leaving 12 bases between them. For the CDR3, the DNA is TGTGCCAGCAGTTACCCCGGACAGAGATACGAGCAGTACTTC. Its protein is CASSYPGQRYEQYF.

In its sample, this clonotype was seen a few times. CDR3 DNA sequence: TGTGCCAGCAGTAAGACCCTCTGGACTGAAGCTTTCTTT. Translated: CASSKTLWTEAFF. V usage is TRBV6-6 and J usage is TRBJ1-1; D unclear. The germline CDR1 and CDR2 sequences are MNHNY and SVGAGI (reference sequence). The length of the CDR3 is 13 residues. Between the trimmed V and J ends, which lost 5 bases and 5 bases, there was a span of 12 bases.

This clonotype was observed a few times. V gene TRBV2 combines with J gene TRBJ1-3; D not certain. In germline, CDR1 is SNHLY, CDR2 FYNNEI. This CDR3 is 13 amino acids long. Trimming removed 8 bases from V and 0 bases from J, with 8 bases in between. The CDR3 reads CASGRSSGNTIYF. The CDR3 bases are TGTGCCAGCGGCAGAAGCTCTGGAAACACCATATATTTT.

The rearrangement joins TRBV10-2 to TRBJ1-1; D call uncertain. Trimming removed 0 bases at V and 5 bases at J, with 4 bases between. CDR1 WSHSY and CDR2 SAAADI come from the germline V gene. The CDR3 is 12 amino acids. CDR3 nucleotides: TGCGCCAGCAGTGAGTCGAGGACTGAAGCTTTCTTT. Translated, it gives CASSESRTEAFF.

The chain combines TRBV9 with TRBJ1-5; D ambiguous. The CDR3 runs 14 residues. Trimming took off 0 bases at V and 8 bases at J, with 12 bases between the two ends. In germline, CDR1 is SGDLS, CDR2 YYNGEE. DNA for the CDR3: TGTGCCAGCAGCGTAGGCAGTGAGCGAGAGCCCCAGCATTTT. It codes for CASSVGSEREPQHF.

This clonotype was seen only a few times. The CDR3 is CATSGGGHLSGNEQFF. CDR3 coding DNA: TGTGCCACCAGTGGGGGGGGACACCTCTCGGGGAATGAGCAGTTCTTC. The rearrangement links TRBV24-1 to TRBJ2-1; tentative D call: TRBD2 (7 bases). Germline CDR1 and CDR2: KGHDR and SFDVKD. V was cut by 5 bases and J by 7 bases, with 20 bases left in between. The CDR3 consists of 16 residues.

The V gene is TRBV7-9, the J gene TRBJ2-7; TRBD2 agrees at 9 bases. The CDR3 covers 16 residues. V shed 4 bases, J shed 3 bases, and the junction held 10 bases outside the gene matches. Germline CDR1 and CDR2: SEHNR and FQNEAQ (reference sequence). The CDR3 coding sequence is TGTGCCAGCAGCTCCCCTCTAGCGGGGCCGAACTACGAGCAGTACTTC. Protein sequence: CASSSPLAGPNYEQYF. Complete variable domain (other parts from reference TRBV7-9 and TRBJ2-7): DTGVSQNPRHKITKRGQNVTFRCDPISEHNRLYWYRQTLGQGPEFLTYFQNEAQLEKSRLLSDRFSAERPKGSFSTLEIQRTEQGDSAMYLCASSSPLAGPNYEQYFGPGTRLTVT.

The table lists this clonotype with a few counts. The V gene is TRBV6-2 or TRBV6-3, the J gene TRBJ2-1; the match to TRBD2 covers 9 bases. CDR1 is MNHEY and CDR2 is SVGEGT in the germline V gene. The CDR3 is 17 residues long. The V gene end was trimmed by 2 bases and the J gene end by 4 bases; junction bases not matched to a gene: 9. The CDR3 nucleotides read TGTGCCAGCAGTTACCTTCGGAGTAGCGGGGGATACAATGAGCAGTTCTTC. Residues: CASSYLRSSGGYNEQFF.

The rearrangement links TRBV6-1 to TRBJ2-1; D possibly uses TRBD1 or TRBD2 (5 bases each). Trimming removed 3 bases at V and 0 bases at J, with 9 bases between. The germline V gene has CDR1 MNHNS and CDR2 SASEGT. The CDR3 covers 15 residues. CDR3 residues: CASSEGVSSYNEQFF. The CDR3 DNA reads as TGTGCCAGCAGTGAGGGGGTCTCCTCCTACAATGAGCAGTTCTTC.

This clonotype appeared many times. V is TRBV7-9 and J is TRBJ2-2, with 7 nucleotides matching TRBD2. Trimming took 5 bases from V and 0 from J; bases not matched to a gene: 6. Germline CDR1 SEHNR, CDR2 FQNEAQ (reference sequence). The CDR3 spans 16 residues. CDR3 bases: TGTGCCAGCAGCCCAACGGGGGGAACGAACACCGGGGAGCTGTTTTTT. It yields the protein CASSPTGGTNTGELFF.

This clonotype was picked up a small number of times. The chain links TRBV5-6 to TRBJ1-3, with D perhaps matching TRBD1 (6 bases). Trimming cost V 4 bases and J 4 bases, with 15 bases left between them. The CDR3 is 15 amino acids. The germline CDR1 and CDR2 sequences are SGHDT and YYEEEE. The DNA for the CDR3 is TGTGCCAGCAGCGGTGAGGACAGCTACGGAAACACCATATATTTT. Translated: CASSGEDSYGNTIYF.

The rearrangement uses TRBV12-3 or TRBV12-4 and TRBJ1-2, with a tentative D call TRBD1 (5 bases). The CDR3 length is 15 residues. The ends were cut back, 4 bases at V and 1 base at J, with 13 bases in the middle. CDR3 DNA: TGTGCCAGCAGTTCATACAGGCCCCGTAACTATGGCTACACCTTC. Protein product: CASSSYRPRNYGYTF.

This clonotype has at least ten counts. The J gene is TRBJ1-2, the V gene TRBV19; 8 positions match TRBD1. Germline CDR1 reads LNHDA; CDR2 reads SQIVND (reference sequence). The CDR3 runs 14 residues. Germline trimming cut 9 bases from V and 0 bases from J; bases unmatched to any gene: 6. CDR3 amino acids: CASRQGAPNYGYTF. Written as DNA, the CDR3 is TGTGCCAGCCGCCAGGGGGCGCCTAACTATGGCTACACCTTC. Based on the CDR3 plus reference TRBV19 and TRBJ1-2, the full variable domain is DGGITQSPKYLFRKEGQNVTLSCEQNLNHDAMYWYRQDPGQGLRLIYYSQIVNDFQKGDIAEGYSVSREKKESFPLTVTSAQKNPTAFYLCASRQGAPNYGYTFGSGTRLTVV.

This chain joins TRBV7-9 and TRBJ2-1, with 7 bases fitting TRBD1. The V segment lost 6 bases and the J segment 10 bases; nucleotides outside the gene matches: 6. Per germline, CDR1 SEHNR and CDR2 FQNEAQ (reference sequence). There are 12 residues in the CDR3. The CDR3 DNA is TGTGCCAGCAGGCCGACAGGGCTGGAGCAGTTCTTC. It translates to CASRPTGLEQFF.